The present entry profiles one TCR beta chain with its context. These data come from a study of blood T cell repertoires in COVID-19. Libraries were prepared by immunoSEQ multiplex PCR; TCRdb keeps only in-frame clonotypes and omits some of them. The table shows over 150,000 clones, with over 80% occurring only once. Germline V gene lookup returns CDR1 SGHVS and CDR2 FQNEAQ. The trim removed 3 bases at V and 5 bases at J, leaving 10 bases unmatched. The CDR3 sequence is 16 residues long. The chain carries TRBV7-8 and TRBJ1-5; 7 bases fit TRBD1. The specimen sequenced was peripheral blood. The sequence derives from a middle-aged woman with COVID-19, enrolled during active disease. The CDR3 DNA reads TGTGCCAGCAGCTTTAAGGGGGCCGGGACCGATCAGCCCCAGCATTTT. Its protein is CASSFKGAGTDQPQHF.